This passage covers 15 T cell receptor beta chains from one sample sequenced in a study of blood T cell repertoires in COVID-19. The method was immunoSEQ multiplex PCR; TCRdb's version includes in-frame clones alone and lacks a portion of them. The sample lists fewer than 200,000 clones; almost 85% were seen once. Specimen: peripheral blood. Every receptor here comes from a man between 35 and 55 years old who had recovered from COVID-19.

The chain recombines TRBV9 with TRBJ2-7; 10 nucleotides match TRBD2. The V gene's germline CDR1 is SGDLS and CDR2 YYNGEE. CDR3 length: 15 residues. With V trimmed by 0 bases and J by 3 bases, 3 bases remained unmatched. The DNA for the CDR3 is TGTGCCAGCAGCGTAGCTCCTAGCGGGGGCTACGAGCAGTACTTC. Translating gives CASSVAPSGGYEQYF.

This clone was detected once. The genes are TRBV5-1 and TRBJ1-3, with D perhaps matching TRBD1 (5 bases). CDR1 is SGHRS and CDR2 is YFSETQ in the germline V gene. The CDR3 totals 16 residues. V was clipped by 4 bases and J by 0 bases, with 14 bases between them. Here the CDR3 reads CASSPLEGRSGNTIYF. As DNA, the CDR3 is TGCGCCAGCAGCCCACTGGAGGGGCGCTCTGGAAACACCATATATTTT.

The chain couples TRBV29-1 to TRBJ2-3, with 12 nucleotides matching TRBD2. The CDR3 contains 14 residues. V lost 6 bases and J lost 6; bases outside the gene matches: 7. Germline V gene sequence: CDR1 SQVTM, CDR2 ANQGSEA. For the CDR3, the DNA is TGCAGCGTGAGACTAGCGGGAGACGGGGATACGCAGTATTTT. Translated: CSVRLAGDGDTQYF.

This clone occurred many times. V is TRBV11-3 and J is TRBJ2-7; D is unresolved. The CDR3 extends over 13 amino acids. Germline values: CDR1 SGHNT, CDR2 YENEEA. V dropped 7 bases and J dropped 5 bases, with 15 bases sitting between them. The CDR3 loop is CASTLTGMNEQYF. Written as DNA, the CDR3 is TGTGCCAGCACCCTGACTGGTATGAACGAGCAGTACTTC.

This clone turned up a few times. The V call is TRBV9, the J call TRBJ1-2, with a tentative D call TRBD1 (5 bases). V was shortened by 0 bases and J by 5 bases, with 11 bases between the two germline ends. CDR1 and CDR2 (germline): SGDLS, YYNGEE. This CDR3 has 14 residues. Here the CDR3 DNA reads TGTGCCAGCAGCGTAGGAGGCAGGGAATATGGCTACACCTTC. It is translated as CASSVGGREYGYTF. The entire variable domain, with the rest obtained from reference TRBV9 and TRBJ1-2, is as follows: DSGVTQTPKHLITATGQRVTLRCSPRSGDLSVYWYQQSLDQGLQFLIQYYNGEERAKGNILERFSAQQFPDLHSELNLSSLELGDSALYFCASSVGGREYGYTFGSGTRLTVV.

This chain joins TRBV7-2 and TRBJ2-2; the match to TRBD1 covers 10 bases. Germline CDR1 reads SGHTA; CDR2 reads FQGNSA. The V segment lost 5 bases and the J segment 5 bases; nucleotides outside the gene matches: 5. This CDR3 contains 15 residues. CDR3 sequence (DNA): TGTGCCAGCAGCGACCTGGGACAGGGGACCGGGGAGCTGTTTTTT. This encodes CASSDLGQGTGELFF. The variable domain in full, with the rest retrieved from reference TRBV7-2 and TRBJ2-2, is GAGVSQSPSNKVTEKGKDVELRCDPISGHTALYWYRQSLGQGLEFLIYFQGNSAPDKSGLPSDRFSAERTGGSVSTLTIQRTQQEDSAVYLCASSDLGQGTGELFFGEGSRLTVL.

CDR3 nucleotides: TGTGCCAGCAGTGCCCACGAGGGGGCAGGCACTGAAGCTTTCTTT. Amino acid sequence: CASSAHEGAGTEAFF. The chain links TRBV6-2 or TRBV6-3 to TRBJ1-1; TRBD1 aligns across 7 bases. This CDR3 spans 15 amino acids. J lost 4 bases, V lost 5 bases, and 10 bases had no gene match. The germline V gene encodes CDR1 MNHEY and CDR2 SVGEGT.

V gene TRBV10-2 combines with J gene TRBJ1-5, with TRBD1 identical over 7 bases. The CDR3 runs to 13 residues. V was pared by 8 bases and J by 2 bases, with 3 bases of the junction left unmatched. Looked up from germline, CDR1 is WSHSY and CDR2 is SAAADI. The CDR3 spells CASGGQGNQPQHF. CDR3 DNA: TGCGCCAGCGGAGGACAGGGCAATCAGCCCCAGCATTTT.

This chain connects TRBV7-6 to TRBJ2-5; the D is unclear. From germline, CDR1 is SGHVS and CDR2 FNYEAQ. Trimming left V 3 bases short and J 2 bases short, with 7 bases between. The CDR3 contains 13 residues. This chain's CDR3 is CASSLRRQETQYF. The CDR3 region has the DNA TGTGCCAGCAGCTTGAGGAGACAAGAGACCCAGTACTTC.

The rearrangement uses TRBV9 and TRBJ2-3; D not certain. Germline lookup yields CDR1 SGDLS and CDR2 YYNGEE. Trimming shortened V by 4 bases and J by 0 bases, and 3 bases separated the two germline ends. The CDR3 consists of 12 residues. The CDR3, as DNA: TGTGCCAGCAGCCCTAGCACAGATACGCAGTATTTT. This encodes CASSPSTDTQYF. Drawing the rest from reference TRBV9 and TRBJ2-3, the complete variable domain is DSGVTQTPKHLITATGQRVTLRCSPRSGDLSVYWYQQSLDQGLQFLIQYYNGEERAKGNILERFSAQQFPDLHSELNLSSLELGDSALYFCASSPSTDTQYFGPGTRLTVL.

This clone has only one observation. V is TRBV19 and J is TRBJ1-6; 7 bases map to TRBD1. The CDR3 runs to 14 residues. Germline V gene data show CDR1 as LNHDA and CDR2 as SQIVND (reference sequence). Trimming removed 5 bases from V and 8 bases from J; junction bases left unmatched: 6. The CDR3 here is CASSSRDRDSPLHF. The CDR3 DNA reads as TGTGCCAGTAGTTCCCGGGACAGAGATTCACCCCTCCACTTT.

The CDR3 DNA sequence: TGCGCCAGCAGCCAAGATTGGGCTTCAGATACGCAGTATTTT. Encoded protein: CASSQDWASDTQYF. V gene TRBV4-3 combines with J gene TRBJ2-3; D uncertain. The CDR3 runs to 14 residues. The ends were cut back, 0 bases at V and 4 bases at J, with 8 bases in the middle. The germline CDR1 and CDR2 sequences are LGHNA and YSLEER.

This chain links TRBV30 with TRBJ2-5; 8 bases fit TRBD2. J lost 12 bases, V lost 5 bases, and 11 bases had no gene match. The CDR3 is made up of 12 amino acids. CDR1 and CDR2 (germline): GTSNPN, SVGIG (reference sequence). This chain's CDR3 is CAWDLQGLAKYF. The CDR3 nucleotides read TGTGCCTGGGACCTCCAAGGACTAGCTAAGTACTTC.

The chain uses TRBV27 and TRBJ1-2; 8 bases agree with TRBD1. CDR1 and CDR2 (germline): MNHEY, SMNVEV (reference sequence). The CDR3 extends over 16 amino acids. J lost 6 bases, V lost 5 bases, and 14 bases had no gene match. The CDR3 is CASSQPGMGRGHGYTF. Written as DNA, the CDR3 is TGTGCCAGCAGTCAGCCGGGTATGGGCAGGGGGCATGGCTACACCTTC.

This chain connects TRBV7-9 to TRBJ2-7; TRBD1 aligns across 9 bases. Germline V gene data show CDR1 as SEHNR and CDR2 as FQNEAQ (reference sequence). The V segment lost 4 bases and the J segment 1 base; nucleotides outside the gene matches: 5. The CDR3 consists of 15 residues. CDR3 in amino acids: CASSSGQGLSYEQYF. Here the CDR3 DNA reads TGTGCCAGCAGCTCAGGACAGGGGCTTTCCTACGAGCAGTACTTC.